Below, 5 T cell receptor beta chains from the same sample are listed, as sequenced in a study of CXCR3-negative and CXCR3-positive naive CD8 T cells (dated by TCRdb to the late 2010s). The full study reports these points: Compared with CXCR3-negative naive cells, CXCR3-positive naive cells had TRB CDR3s with higher hydrophobicity (lower Kidera factor 4), lower energy, and higher strength and volume indices.

For these TCRs, the target antigens are not known. Sequencer: NextSeq 550. The Human TCR Profiling Kit (MiLaboratory) was used to make UMI-labeled 5' RACE TRB cDNA libraries. Based on TCRdb reprocessing of the reads, there is one entry per CDR3 protein sequence, and DNA is missing. Per the sample table, the count is around 140,000 distinct CDR3 sequences. The ten top clones hold around 0.37% of the sample. The sequenced sample consisted of naive CXCR3+ CD8+ T cells from blood. The cell subset or site label here, explained by the study, means: CD45RO-CCR7+CD27+CD95- naive CD8+ T cells expressing CXCR3 (TNR3+). Every receptor here comes from a human donor in good health. Some clones in this sample may be carry-over from other donors' samples.

The rearrangement joins TRBV19 to TRBJ2-7; there is no DNA to check the TCRdb D call of TRBD2. Germline V CDR1 and CDR2: LNHDA, SQIVND (reference sequence). The CDR3 is made up of 13 amino acids. The CDR3 loop reads CASSMEGGYEQYF.

The genes are TRBV4-1 and TRBJ2-2; no DNA is available, so the TRBD2 call from TCRdb remains unchecked. The germline gives CDR1 MGHRA, CDR2 YSYEKL. CDR3 size: 16 residues. CDR3 loop: CASSQEPFSATGELFF.

The chain carries TRBV4-3 and TRBJ2-7; TCRdb's D call of TRBD2 is untestable without DNA. Germline V gene lookup returns CDR1 LGHNA and CDR2 YSLEER. The CDR3 sequence is 15 residues long. The CDR3 region is CASSQDRGTPYEQYF.

The chain employs TRBV10-3 and TRBJ1-2. Germline values: CDR1 ENHRY, CDR2 SYGVKD. The CDR3 totals 11 residues. The CDR3 loop reads CAIEAGSGYTF.

This chain joins TRBV29-1 and TRBJ1-2; there is no DNA to check the TCRdb D call of TRBD1. Looked up from germline, CDR1 is SQVTM and CDR2 is ANQGSEA. CDR3 length: 14 amino acids. CDR3 residues: CSVEGQEANYGYTF.